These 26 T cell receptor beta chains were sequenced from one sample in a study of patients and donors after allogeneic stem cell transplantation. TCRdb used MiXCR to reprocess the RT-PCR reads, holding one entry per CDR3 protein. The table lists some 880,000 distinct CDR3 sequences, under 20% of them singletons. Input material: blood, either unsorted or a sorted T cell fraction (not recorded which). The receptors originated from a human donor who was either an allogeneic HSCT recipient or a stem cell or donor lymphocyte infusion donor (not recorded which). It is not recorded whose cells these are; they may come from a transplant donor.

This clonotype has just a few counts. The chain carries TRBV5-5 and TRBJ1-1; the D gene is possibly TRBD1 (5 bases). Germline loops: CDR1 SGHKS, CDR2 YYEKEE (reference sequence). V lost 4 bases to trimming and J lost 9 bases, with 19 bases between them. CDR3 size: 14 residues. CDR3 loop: CASSVGGDEPKAFF. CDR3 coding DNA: TGTGCCAGCAGCGTTGGAGGGGACGAGCCTAAAGCTTTCTTT.

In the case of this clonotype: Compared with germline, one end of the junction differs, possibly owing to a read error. The CDR3 reads CASGLAGGGETGELFF. The CDR3, as DNA: TGTGCCAGCGGCTTGGCCGGTGGGGGCGAGACCGGGGAGCTGTTTTTT. The J gene is TRBJ2-2, the V gene TRBV5-6; tentatively, D is TRBD1 (6 bases). CDR3 length: 16 residues. Germline-derived CDR1 and CDR2 are SGHDT and YYEEEE.

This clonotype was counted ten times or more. The CDR3 sequence is CSVVANIQYF. The CDR3 coding sequence is TGCAGCGTTGTAGCGAACATTCAGTACTTC. V usage is TRBV29-1 and J usage is TRBJ2-4; the D gene is possibly TRBD2 (5 bases). The germline V gene encodes CDR1 SQVTM and CDR2 ANQGSEA. V was trimmed by 4 bases and J by 7 bases, leaving 5 bases between them. The CDR3 sequence is 10 residues long.

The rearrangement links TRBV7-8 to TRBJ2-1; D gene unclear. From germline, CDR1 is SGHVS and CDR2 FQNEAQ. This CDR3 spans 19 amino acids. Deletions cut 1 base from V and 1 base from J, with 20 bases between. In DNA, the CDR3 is TGTGCCAGCAGCTTAGAAGGGCCACGGGTTCCCCCATCCTACAATGAGCAGTTCTTC. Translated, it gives CASSLEGPRVPPSYNEQFF.

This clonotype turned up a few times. The CDR3 sequence: CASSLSGQDSPLHF. For the CDR3, the DNA is TGTGCCAGCAGTCTCAGCGGCCAAGATTCACCCCTCCACTTT. The rearrangement joins TRBV12-3 or TRBV12-4 to TRBJ1-6; D is ambiguous. This CDR3 has 14 amino acids. V was clipped by 5 bases and J by 8 bases, with 13 bases between them.

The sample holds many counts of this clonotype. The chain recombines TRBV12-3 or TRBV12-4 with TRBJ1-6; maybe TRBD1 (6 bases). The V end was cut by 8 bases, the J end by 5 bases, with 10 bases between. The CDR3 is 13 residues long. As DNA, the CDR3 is TGTGCCAGCGGGACACGGAATAATTCACCCCTCCACTTT. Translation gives CASGTRNNSPLHF.

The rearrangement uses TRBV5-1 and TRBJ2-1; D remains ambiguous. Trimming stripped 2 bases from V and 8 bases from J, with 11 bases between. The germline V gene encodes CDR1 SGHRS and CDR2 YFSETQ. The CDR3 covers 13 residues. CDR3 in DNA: TGCGCCAGCAGCTTTGGACGAAACGATGAGCAGTTCTTC. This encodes CASSFGRNDEQFF.

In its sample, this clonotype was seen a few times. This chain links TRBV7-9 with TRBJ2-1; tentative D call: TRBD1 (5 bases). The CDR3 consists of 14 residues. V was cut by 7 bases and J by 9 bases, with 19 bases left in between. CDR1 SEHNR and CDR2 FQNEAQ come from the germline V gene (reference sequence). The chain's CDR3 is CASTLRELSGEQFF. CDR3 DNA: TGTGCCAGCACACTCAGGGAACTCTCGGGTGAGCAGTTCTTC.

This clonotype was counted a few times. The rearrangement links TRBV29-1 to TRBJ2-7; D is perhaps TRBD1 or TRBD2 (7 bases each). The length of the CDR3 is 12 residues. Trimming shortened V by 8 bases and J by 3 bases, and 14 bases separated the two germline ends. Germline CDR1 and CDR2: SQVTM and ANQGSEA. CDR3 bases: TGCAGCATCAGGGGGGGGAGCTACGAGCAGTACTTC. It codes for CSIRGGSYEQYF.

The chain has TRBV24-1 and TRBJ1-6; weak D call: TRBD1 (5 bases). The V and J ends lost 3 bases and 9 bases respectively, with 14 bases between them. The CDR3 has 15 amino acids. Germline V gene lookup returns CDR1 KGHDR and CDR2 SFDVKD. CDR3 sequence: CATSDGTGEGSPLHF. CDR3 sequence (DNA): TGTGCCACCAGTGATGGAACGGGGGAGGGTTCACCCCTCCACTTT.

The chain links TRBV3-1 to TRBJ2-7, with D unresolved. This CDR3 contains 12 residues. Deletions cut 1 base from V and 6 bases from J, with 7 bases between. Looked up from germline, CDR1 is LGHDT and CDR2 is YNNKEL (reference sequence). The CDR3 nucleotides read TGTGCCAGCAGCCAAGGAGAAGGCGAGCAGTACTTC. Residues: CASSQGEGEQYF.

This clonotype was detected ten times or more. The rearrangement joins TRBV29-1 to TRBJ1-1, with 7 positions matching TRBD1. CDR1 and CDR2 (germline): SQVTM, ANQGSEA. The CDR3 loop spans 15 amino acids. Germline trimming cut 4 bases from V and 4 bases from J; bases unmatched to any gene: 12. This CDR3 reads CSVARGPTQGTEAFF. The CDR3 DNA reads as TGCAGCGTTGCAAGGGGGCCAACCCAAGGCACTGAAGCTTTCTTT.

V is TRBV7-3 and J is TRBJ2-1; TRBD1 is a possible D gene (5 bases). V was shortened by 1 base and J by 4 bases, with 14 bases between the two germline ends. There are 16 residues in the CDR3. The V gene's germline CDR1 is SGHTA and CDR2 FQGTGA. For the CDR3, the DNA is TGTGCCAGCAGCTTAATTCCAGGGAATTCGTACAATGAGCAGTTCTTC. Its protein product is CASSLIPGNSYNEQFF.

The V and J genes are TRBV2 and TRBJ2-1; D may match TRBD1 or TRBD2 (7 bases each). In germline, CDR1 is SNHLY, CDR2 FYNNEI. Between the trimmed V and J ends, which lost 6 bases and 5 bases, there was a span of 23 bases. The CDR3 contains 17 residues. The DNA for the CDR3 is TGTGCCAGCAGCTCTCCAGGGGGGGATCCCATTAACAATGAGCAGTTCTTC. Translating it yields CASSSPGGDPINNEQFF.

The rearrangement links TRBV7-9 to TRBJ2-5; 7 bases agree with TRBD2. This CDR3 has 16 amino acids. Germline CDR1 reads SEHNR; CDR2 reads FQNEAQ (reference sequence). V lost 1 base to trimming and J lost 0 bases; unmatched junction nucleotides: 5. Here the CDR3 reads CASSLVLAAYQETQYF. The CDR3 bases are TGTGCCAGCAGCTTAGTGCTAGCGGCCTACCAAGAGACCCAGTACTTC. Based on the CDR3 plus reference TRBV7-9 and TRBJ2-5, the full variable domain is DTGVSQNPRHKITKRGQNVTFRCDPISEHNRLYWYRQTLGQGPEFLTYFQNEAQLEKSRLLSDRFSAERPKGSFSTLEIQRTEQGDSAMYLCASSLVLAAYQETQYFGPGTRLLVL.

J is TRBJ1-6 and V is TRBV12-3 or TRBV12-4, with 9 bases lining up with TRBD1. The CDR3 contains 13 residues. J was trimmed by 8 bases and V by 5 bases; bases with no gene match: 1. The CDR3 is CASSRDRDSPLHF. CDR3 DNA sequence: TGTGCCAGCAGTCGGGACAGGGATTCACCCCTCCACTTT.

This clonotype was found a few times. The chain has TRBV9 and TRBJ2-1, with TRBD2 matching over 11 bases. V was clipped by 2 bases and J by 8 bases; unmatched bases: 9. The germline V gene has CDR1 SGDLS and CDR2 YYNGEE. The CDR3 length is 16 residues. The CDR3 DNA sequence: TGTGCCAGCAGCGTGTCCGGGACTAGCGGAACTGATGAGCAGTTCTTC. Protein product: CASSVSGTSGTDEQFF.

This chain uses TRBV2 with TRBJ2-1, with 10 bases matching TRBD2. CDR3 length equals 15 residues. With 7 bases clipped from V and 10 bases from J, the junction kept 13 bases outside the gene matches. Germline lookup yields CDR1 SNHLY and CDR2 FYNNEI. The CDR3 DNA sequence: TGTGCCAGCACGTCTAGCGGGAGCGGGGGCGGAGAGCAGTTCTTC. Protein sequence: CASTSSGSGGGEQFF.

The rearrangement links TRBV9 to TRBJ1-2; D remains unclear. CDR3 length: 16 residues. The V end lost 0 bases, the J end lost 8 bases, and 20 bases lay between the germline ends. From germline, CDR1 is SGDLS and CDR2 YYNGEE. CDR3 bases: TGTGCCAGCAGCGTAGGAGGGCTTCGGGTTTCGAGCGGCTACACCTTC. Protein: CASSVGGLRVSSGYTF.

The CDR3 is CASSSENSNQPQHF. The CDR3 DNA reads as TGTGCCAGCAGTTCGGAGAATAGCAATCAGCCCCAGCATTTT. The chain carries TRBV2 and TRBJ1-5; D unresolved. CDR1 and CDR2 from the germline V gene are SNHLY and FYNNEI. Deletions cut 5 bases from V and 0 bases from J, with 8 bases between. CDR3 length: 14 residues.

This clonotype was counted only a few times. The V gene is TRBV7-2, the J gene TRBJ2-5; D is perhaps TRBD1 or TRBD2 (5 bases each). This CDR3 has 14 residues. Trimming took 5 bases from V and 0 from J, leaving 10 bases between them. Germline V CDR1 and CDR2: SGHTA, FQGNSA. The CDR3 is CASSRDGNQETQYF. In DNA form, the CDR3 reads TGTGCCAGCAGCCGGGACGGGAACCAAGAGACCCAGTACTTC.

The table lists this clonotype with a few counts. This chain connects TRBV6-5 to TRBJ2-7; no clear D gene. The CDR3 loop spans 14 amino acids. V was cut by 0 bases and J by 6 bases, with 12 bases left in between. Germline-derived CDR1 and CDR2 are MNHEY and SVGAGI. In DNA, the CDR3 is TGTGCCAGCAGTTACTCGGAAAAGTTAGGCGAGCAGTACTTC. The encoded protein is CASSYSEKLGEQYF.

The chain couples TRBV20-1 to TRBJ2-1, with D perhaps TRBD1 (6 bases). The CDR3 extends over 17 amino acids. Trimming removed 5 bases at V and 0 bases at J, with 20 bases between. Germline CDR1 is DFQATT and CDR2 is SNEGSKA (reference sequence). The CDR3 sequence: CSAEPGTRPSSYNEQFF. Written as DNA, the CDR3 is TGCAGTGCTGAACCCGGGACAAGACCCAGCTCCTACAATGAGCAGTTCTTC.

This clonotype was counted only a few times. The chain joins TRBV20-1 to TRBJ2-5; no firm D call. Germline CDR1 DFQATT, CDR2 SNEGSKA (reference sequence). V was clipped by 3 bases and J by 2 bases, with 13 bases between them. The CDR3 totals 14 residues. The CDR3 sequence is CSASLGRVQETQYF. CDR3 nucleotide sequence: TGCAGTGCTAGTCTAGGCCGTGTTCAAGAGACCCAGTACTTC.

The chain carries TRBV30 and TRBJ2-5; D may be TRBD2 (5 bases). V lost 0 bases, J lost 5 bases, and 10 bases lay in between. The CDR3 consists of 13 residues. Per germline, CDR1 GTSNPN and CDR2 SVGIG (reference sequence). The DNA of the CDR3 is TGTGCCTGGAGTGTCAGTACGGGGGAGACCCAGTACTTC. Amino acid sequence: CAWSVSTGETQYF.

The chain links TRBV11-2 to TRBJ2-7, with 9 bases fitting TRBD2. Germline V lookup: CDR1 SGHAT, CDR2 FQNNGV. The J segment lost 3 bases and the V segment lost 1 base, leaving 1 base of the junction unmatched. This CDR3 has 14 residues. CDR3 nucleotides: TGTGCCAGCAGCTTAGTAGCGGGAGACTACGAGCAGTACTTC. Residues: CASSLVAGDYEQYF. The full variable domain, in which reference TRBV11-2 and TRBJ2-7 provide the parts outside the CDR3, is EAGVAQSPRYKIIEKRQSVAFWCNPISGHATLYWYQQILGQGPKLLIQFQNNGVVDDSQLPKDRFSAERLKGVDSTLKIQPAKLEDSAVYLCASSLVAGDYEQYFGPGTRLTVT.